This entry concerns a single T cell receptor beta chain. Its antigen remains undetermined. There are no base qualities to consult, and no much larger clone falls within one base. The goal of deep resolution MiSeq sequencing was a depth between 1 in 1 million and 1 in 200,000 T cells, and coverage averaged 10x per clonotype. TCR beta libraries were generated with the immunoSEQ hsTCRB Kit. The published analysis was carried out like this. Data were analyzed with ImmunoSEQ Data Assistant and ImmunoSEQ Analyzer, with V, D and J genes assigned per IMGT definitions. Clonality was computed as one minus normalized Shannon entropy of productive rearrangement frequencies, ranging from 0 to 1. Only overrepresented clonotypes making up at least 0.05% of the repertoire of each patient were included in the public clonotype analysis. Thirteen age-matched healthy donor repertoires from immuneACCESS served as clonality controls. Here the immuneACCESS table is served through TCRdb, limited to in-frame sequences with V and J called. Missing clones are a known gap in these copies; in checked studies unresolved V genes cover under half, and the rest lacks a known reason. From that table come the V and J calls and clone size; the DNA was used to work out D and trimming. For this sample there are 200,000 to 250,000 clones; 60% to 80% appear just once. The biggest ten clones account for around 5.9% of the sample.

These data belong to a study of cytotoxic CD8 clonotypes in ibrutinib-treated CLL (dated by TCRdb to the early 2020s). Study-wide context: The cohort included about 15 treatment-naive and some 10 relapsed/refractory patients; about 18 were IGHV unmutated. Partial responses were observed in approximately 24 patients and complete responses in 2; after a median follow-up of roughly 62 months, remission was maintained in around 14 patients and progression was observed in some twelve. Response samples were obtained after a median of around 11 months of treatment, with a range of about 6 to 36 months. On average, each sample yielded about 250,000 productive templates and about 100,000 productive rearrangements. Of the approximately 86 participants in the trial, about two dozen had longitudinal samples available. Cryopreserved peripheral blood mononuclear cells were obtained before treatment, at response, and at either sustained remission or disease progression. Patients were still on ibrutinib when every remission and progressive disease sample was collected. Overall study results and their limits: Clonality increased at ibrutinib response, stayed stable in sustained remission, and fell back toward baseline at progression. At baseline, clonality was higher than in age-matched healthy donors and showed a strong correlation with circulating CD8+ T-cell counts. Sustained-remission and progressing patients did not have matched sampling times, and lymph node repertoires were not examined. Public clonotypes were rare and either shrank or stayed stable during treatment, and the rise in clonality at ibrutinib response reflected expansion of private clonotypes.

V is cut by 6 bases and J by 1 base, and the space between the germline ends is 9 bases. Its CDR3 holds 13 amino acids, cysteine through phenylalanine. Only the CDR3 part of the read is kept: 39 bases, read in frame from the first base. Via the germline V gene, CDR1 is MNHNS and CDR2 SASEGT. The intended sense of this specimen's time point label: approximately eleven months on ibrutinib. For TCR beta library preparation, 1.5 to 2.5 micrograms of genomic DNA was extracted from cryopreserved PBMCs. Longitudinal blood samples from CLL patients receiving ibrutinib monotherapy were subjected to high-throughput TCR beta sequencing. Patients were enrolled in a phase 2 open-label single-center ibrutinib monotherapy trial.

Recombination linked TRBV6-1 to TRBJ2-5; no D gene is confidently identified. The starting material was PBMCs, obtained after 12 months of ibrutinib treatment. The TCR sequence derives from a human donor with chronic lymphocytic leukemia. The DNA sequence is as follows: TGTGCCAGCAGCCCCTTCCCCCAAGAGACCCAGTACTTC. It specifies CASSPFPQETQYF.